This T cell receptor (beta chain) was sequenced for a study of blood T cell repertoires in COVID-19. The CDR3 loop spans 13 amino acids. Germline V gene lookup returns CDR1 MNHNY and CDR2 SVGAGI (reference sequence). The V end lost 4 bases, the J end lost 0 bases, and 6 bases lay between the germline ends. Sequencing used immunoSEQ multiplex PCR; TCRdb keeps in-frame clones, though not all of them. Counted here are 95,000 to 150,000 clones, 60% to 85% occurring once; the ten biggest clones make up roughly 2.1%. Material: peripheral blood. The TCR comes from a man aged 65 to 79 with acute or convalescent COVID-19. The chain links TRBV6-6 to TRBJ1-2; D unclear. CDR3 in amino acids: CASSSGANYGYTF. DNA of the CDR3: TGTGCCAGCAGTTCCGGAGCTAACTATGGCTACACCTTC.